This TCR beta chain emerged from a study of blood T cells in healthy people across ages. Background on the study: Every two T cells gave about one barcoded beta molecule via template switching. Overall study findings and caveats: No conclusive comparison of naive versus antigen-experienced cells was possible with unsorted PBMCs.

Using a J-beta primer mix together with a sample-barcoded 5' primer, a second PCR was run for roughly 6 to 12 cycles. Each CDR3 protein is one row after TCRdb ran MiXCR on the 5' RACE reads. The data contain more than 1.4 million distinct CDR3 sequences, 42% of them singletons. After removal of 2 bases from V and 6 bases from J, the junction contained 10 bases not matched to a gene. CDR1 GTSNPN and CDR2 SVGIG come from the germline V gene (reference sequence). This CDR3 contains 15 residues. On this clonotype itself: Its antigen is unidentified.

Caucasian, healthy and from Russia, the donors were aged between roughly 6 and 95. The TCR sequence derives from a woman aged 18-29 years in good health. This chain links TRBV30 with TRBJ2-1, with TRBD2 matching over 7 bases. Source material: blood. CDR3 DNA sequence: TGTGCCTGGAGTTCCTCTCGTCTAGCGGCCAATGAGCAGTTCTTC. Residues: CAWSSSRLAANEQFF.